These 17 T cell receptor beta chains were sequenced from one sample in a study of PD-1 blockade in classical Hodgkin lymphoma. Method: immunoSEQ multiplex PCR; TCRdb's copy keeps in-frame clones and lacks some. In the table there are just under 40,000 clones, 70% to 80% of which are singletons. Specified time point: cycle 4 day 1 (C4D1), after less than seven weeks of nivolumab. There was relapse after autologous stem cell transplantation in every patient, and there was variation in brentuximab vedotin exposure. Sequencing was performed on peripheral blood mononuclear cells (PBMCs), taken before the fourth cycle of nivolumab. The source is a human donor with classical Hodgkin lymphoma.

This sequence joins TRBV4-1 and TRBJ1-2; 9 positions agree with TRBD1. Germline CDR1 is MGHRA and CDR2 is YSYEKL. Germline trimming cut 2 bases from V and 6 bases from J; bases unmatched to any gene: 7. The CDR3 length is 15 residues. DNA of the CDR3: TGCGCCAGCAGCCAACTCAACAGGGGGCGAGATGGCTACACCTTC. Amino acids: CASSQLNRGRDGYTF.

V gene TRBV4-1 combines with J gene TRBJ2-2; 7 bases match TRBD1. The CDR3 consists of 15 residues. CDR1 is MGHRA and CDR2 is YSYEKL in the germline V gene. V lost 6 bases, J lost 2 bases, and 6 bases stayed unmatched. The CDR3 nucleotides read TGCGCCAGCAGTCCCGGGACAGATAACACCGGGGAGCTGTTTTTT. This encodes CASSPGTDNTGELFF.

This clone is medium-sized by share. The rearrangement links TRBV5-6 to TRBJ2-5, with D possibly matching TRBD2 (5 bases). Trimming left V 4 bases short and J 5 bases short, with 18 bases between. The CDR3 extends over 15 amino acids. The germline gives CDR1 SGHDT, CDR2 YYEEEE. The CDR3 spells CASSPGKTVPETQYF. The DNA of the CDR3 is TGTGCCAGCAGCCCCGGGAAGACGGTCCCGGAGACCCAGTACTTC.

The chain combines TRBV10-3 with TRBJ1-1; D call uncertain. V was pared by 6 bases and J by 4 bases, with 6 bases between. The CDR3 is 11 residues long. The germline V gene has CDR1 ENHRY and CDR2 SYGVKD. The CDR3 DNA reads as TGTGCCATCAGAGAGACCACTGAAGCTTTCTTT. It is translated as CAIRETTEAFF.

The V gene is TRBV6-5, the J gene TRBJ2-7, with 8 bases identical to TRBD2. Germline V gives CDR1 MNHEY, CDR2 SVGAGI. Trimming at V came to 2 bases and at J to 5 bases, leaving 11 bases not matched to a gene. The CDR3 consists of 16 residues. The CDR3 loop reads CASSYRRLREEDEQYF. Written as DNA, the CDR3 is TGTGCCAGCAGTTACAGGCGTCTGCGGGAGGAGGACGAGCAGTACTTC.

This chain uses TRBV7-2 with TRBJ2-7; 10 bases are shared with TRBD1. Unmatched junction bases numbered 5, after V lost 5 bases and J lost 1 base. CDR1 and CDR2 from the germline V gene are SGHTA and FQGNSA. The CDR3 is made up of 15 amino acids. The CDR3: CASSPRTGGSYEQYF. CDR3 DNA sequence: TGTGCCAGCAGCCCCCGGACAGGGGGATCCTACGAGCAGTACTTC.

This clone was observed a single time. The gene calls are TRBV5-1 and TRBJ1-6; D not resolved. V shed 1 base and J shed 6 bases, with 11 bases lying between them. Germline V lookup: CDR1 SGHRS, CDR2 YFSETQ. This CDR3 is 15 amino acids long. DNA of the CDR3: TGCGCCAGCAGCTTGATCCAGGCGTCTAATTCACCCCTCCACTTT. It translates to CASSLIQASNSPLHF. Looking up the rest from reference TRBV5-1 and TRBJ1-6 gives the full variable domain: KAGVTQTPRYLIKTRGQQVTLSCSPISGHRSVSWYQQTPGQGLQFLFEYFSETQRNKGNFPGRFSGRQFSNSRSEMNVSTLELGDSALYLCASSLIQASNSPLHFGNGTRLTVT.

V usage is TRBV5-1 and J usage is TRBJ1-1; TRBD1 might be the D (5 bases). CDR1 and CDR2 (germline): SGHRS, YFSETQ. The ends were cut back, 4 bases at V and 3 bases at J, with 10 bases in the middle. This CDR3 is built from 13 residues. CDR3 in DNA: TGCGCCAGCAGCCCCAGGGAGCACACTGAAGCTTTCTTT. Translated: CASSPREHTEAFF.

This chain links TRBV6-6 with TRBJ1-4, with D possibly matching TRBD1 (5 bases). This CDR3 has 13 amino acids. The germline CDR1 and CDR2 sequences are MNHNY and SVGAGI (reference sequence). Trimming removed 8 bases from V and 0 bases from J, with 7 bases in between. In nucleotides, the CDR3 is TGTGCCAGCGGGGGTGCAACTAATGAAAAACTGTTTTTT. This gives the protein CASGGATNEKLFF.

By its share, this clone is large (0.1 to 1%). The chain links TRBV27 to TRBJ1-1; possibly TRBD1 for D (5 bases). This CDR3 has 14 amino acids. The germline V gene has CDR1 MNHEY and CDR2 SMNVEV (reference sequence). V dropped 3 bases and J dropped 4 bases, with 12 bases sitting between them. The CDR3 DNA sequence: TGTGCCAGCAGTTTTTCCGGGGGTACCACTGAAGCTTTCTTT. Its protein is CASSFSGGTTEAFF.

The chain recombines TRBV19 with TRBJ2-2, with D possibly TRBD2 on 6 matching bases. There are 15 residues in the CDR3. Trimming stripped 1 base from V and 6 bases from J, with 12 bases between. Per germline, CDR1 LNHDA and CDR2 SQIVND (reference sequence). DNA of the CDR3: TGTGCCAGTAGTATAGTCGGGACTCACTCCGGGGAGCTGTTTTTT. It specifies CASSIVGTHSGELFF.

This clone has a handful of counts. The chain recombines TRBV19 with TRBJ1-2, with D maybe TRBD1 (6 bases). CDR1 and CDR2 from the germline V gene are LNHDA and SQIVND (reference sequence). The ends were cut back, 5 bases at V and 8 bases at J, with 12 bases in the middle. The CDR3 contains 12 residues. The CDR3 region has the DNA TGTGCCAGTAGTCACAGGGAAGGCGGCTACACCTTC. The encoded protein is CASSHREGGYTF.

The J gene is TRBJ2-1, the V gene TRBV30; TRBD2 matches 12 bases. Looked up from germline, CDR1 is GTSNPN and CDR2 is SVGIG (reference sequence). The J segment lost 8 bases and the V segment lost 6 bases, leaving 11 bases of the junction unmatched. The CDR3 spans 15 residues. CDR3 in amino acids: CACTLALAGGDEQFF. CDR3 nucleotides: TGTGCCTGCACTTTGGCCCTAGCGGGGGGGGATGAGCAGTTCTTC.

The rearrangement links TRBV6-4 to TRBJ1-2, with D tentatively TRBD1 (6 bases). Germline V gene lookup returns CDR1 MRHNA and CDR2 SNTAGT. Trimming left V 6 bases short and J 4 bases short, with 18 bases between. The CDR3 runs 15 residues. The CDR3, as DNA: TGTGCCAGCAGCAGGGGCCCCACGGTAGTCTATGGCTACACCTTC. It specifies CASSRGPTVVYGYTF.

V gene TRBV19 combines with J gene TRBJ1-5, with 8 positions matching TRBD1. Germline V gene sequence: CDR1 LNHDA, CDR2 SQIVND (reference sequence). J gave up 6 bases and V 6 bases, and 7 bases lay outside the gene matches. The CDR3 is 14 residues long. CDR3 DNA sequence: TGTGCCAGTAGCAATACAGGGGGTGGTCAGCCCCAGCATTTT. Encoded protein: CASSNTGGGQPQHF.

The rearrangement links TRBV10-1 to TRBJ1-5, with D unclear. V gave up 5 bases and J gave up 2 bases, with 19 bases separating them. This CDR3 spans 17 amino acids. Germline-derived CDR1 and CDR2 are WNHNN and SYGVQD (reference sequence). The CDR3 region has the DNA TGCGCCAGCAGTTACAAAATAGGTAGAGGAGGCAATCAGCCCCAGCATTTT. This codes for CASSYKIGRGGNQPQHF.

The gene calls are TRBV18 and TRBJ2-7; TRBD1 or TRBD2 may be the D gene (5 bases each). The CDR3 length is 16 residues. Germline V gene data show CDR1 as KGHSH and CDR2 as LQKENI. V was trimmed by 6 bases and J by 6 bases, leaving 24 bases between them. The DNA for the CDR3 is TGTGCCAGCTCGAAGGGTGGGGGAAGCTTGGCCTCCGAGCAGTACTTC. This gives the protein CASSKGGGSLASEQYF.